These T cell receptor beta chains were read from a single sample in a study of T cell repertoires in cytomegalovirus infection. TCRdb passed the reads through MiXCR, listing each CDR3 protein once. The top ten clones hold around 25% of a sample with around 530,000 distinct CDR3 sequences, 16% of them seen once. The sample comprised CD8+ T cells from PBMCs. The source of these receptors is a human donor in good health (CMV status not recorded). Some clones in this sample may be carry-over from other donors' samples. Both conserved end residues are part of each CDR3. The D gene is left open where the match is weak. Where a row states a size, it is once, few, many or the class of an expanded clone; other rows omit it.

TRBV5-1	few	TRBJ1-2	NA	TGCGCCAGCAGCTTGGACACCCACGGCTACACCTTC	CASSLDTHGYTF
TRBV7-8	many	TRBJ1-1	NA	TGTGCCAGCGCAGTACGGGAGAACACTGAAGCTTTCTTT	CASAVRENTEAFF
TRBV3-1	NA	TRBJ2-7	NA	TGTGCCAGCAGCCAAGATGATGGGGGCTACGAGCAGTACTTC	CASSQDDGGYEQYF
TRBV28	many	TRBJ2-5	TRBD2	TGTGCCAGCAGTTTTCGGGGGGTACAAGAGACCCAGTACTTC	CASSFRGVQETQYF
TRBV19	many	TRBJ2-1	TRBD2	TGTGCCAGTAGTATTACTAGCGGGGGGACTAATGAGCAGTTCTTC	CASSITSGGTNEQFF
TRBV27	NA	TRBJ2-2	NA	TGTGCCAGCAGTTCGGTCGGGGAGCTGTTTTTT	CASSSVGELFF
TRBV6-1	few	TRBJ2-1	NA	TGTGCCAGCAGCCCCTCGAGCGTTTACAATGAGCAGTTCTTC	CASSPSSVYNEQFF
TRBV5-1	NA	TRBJ1-4	TRBD1	TGCGCCAGCAGCGACCGACAGGGGGTTAAGGGTGAAAAACTGTTTTTT	CASSDRQGVKGEKLFF
TRBV28	many	TRBJ2-7	NA	TGTGCCAGCAGTTCCCCAGTTCTAGCAGATCACGAGCAGTACTTC	CASSSPVLADHEQYF
TRBV4-1	many	TRBJ2-7	NA	TGCGCCAGCAGCCATTCCCGGGACACCTACTACGAGCAGTACTTC	CASSHSRDTYYEQYF
TRBV4-1	many	TRBJ2-1	TRBD1	TGCGCCAGCAGCCCTTGGGACAGAAACAATGAGCAGTTCTTC	CASSPWDRNNEQFF
TRBV4-2	NA	TRBJ2-1	NA	TGTGCCAGCAGCCAAGAGGGGGACCGCTCCTATGAGCAGTTCTTC	CASSQEGDRSYEQFF
TRBV27	many	TRBJ2-3	NA	TGTGCCAGCAGTTTATCTCGTTCCCGCACAGATACGCAGTATTTT	CASSLSRSRTDTQYF
TRBV7-6	many	TRBJ1-4	NA	TGTGCCAGCAGGACATCCTTCAATGAAAAACTGTTTTTT	CASRTSFNEKLFF
TRBV5-1	NA	TRBJ2-7	TRBD2	TGCGCCAGCAGCCGGCGGGAGGGCCTCTACGAGCAGTACTTC	CASSRREGLYEQYF
TRBV14	NA	TRBJ1-2	TRBD1	TGTGCCAGCAGCCAGACAGGGGAGATTTATGGCTACACCTTC	CASSQTGEIYGYTF
TRBV7-9	many	TRBJ2-1	NA	TGTGCCAGCAGCTTACCTCAGAGTAATGAGCAGTTCTTC	CASSLPQSNEQFF
TRBV6-1	many	TRBJ2-1	NA	TGTGCCAGCCCCAGGGGCAAACAAGTGAATGAGCAGTTCTTC	CASPRGKQVNEQFF
TRBV4-1	many	TRBJ2-5	TRBD2	TGCGCCAGCAGCCAAGGACTAGCGGGGGGTTTACAAGAGACCCAGTACTTC	CASSQGLAGGLQETQYF
TRBV28	few	TRBJ2-7	TRBD1	TGTGCCAGCAGTTTGTTTGGGACAGGGAACTACGAGCAGTACTTC	CASSLFGTGNYEQYF
TRBV4-1	NA	TRBJ2-7	NA	TGCGCCAGCAGCCAAGACCCGACAGGATACGAGCAGTACTTC	CASSQDPTGYEQYF
TRBV4-1	few	TRBJ2-7	NA	TGCGCCAGCAGCCACATTAAGGGGAGCTCCTACGAGCAGTACTTC	CASSHIKGSSYEQYF
TRBV12-5	many	TRBJ1-1	NA	TGTGCTAGTGGGCTCCCGAACACTGAAGCTTTCTTT	CASGLPNTEAFF
TRBV5-1	few	TRBJ2-5	NA	TGCGCCAGCACCCCTGGGACCTCTAGCGCCGAGACCCAGTACTTC	CASTPGTSSAETQYF
TRBV11-2	many	TRBJ1-1	NA	TGTGCCAGCACCCTGGGGACTGAAGCTTTCTTT	CASTLGTEAFF
TRBV27	NA	TRBJ2-3	TRBD2	TGTGCCAGCAGATCGACTAGCGGTGCGGATACGCAGTATTTT	CASRSTSGADTQYF
TRBV5-1	few	TRBJ2-7	NA	TGCGCCAGCAGCTCAACGACGGAGGGAGAGCAGTACTTC	CASSSTTEGEQYF
TRBV7-9	many	TRBJ2-7	TRBD1	TGTGCCAGCGCAGGGGGCAGGAACGAGCAGTACTTC	CASAGGRNEQYF
TRBV25-1	many	TRBJ1-2	NA	TGTGCCAGCAGTGGCCAATACAGGGAAGGGGGCTATGGCTACACCTTC	CASSGQYREGGYGYTF
TRBV2	many	TRBJ1-5	TRBD1	TGTGCCAGCAGCCCCTCTCTCTGGACAGGGACGAATCAGCCCCAGCATTTT	CASSPSLWTGTNQPQHF
TRBV19	few	TRBJ1-1	NA	TGTGCCAGTAGTATAGGCCAGATCATGAACACTGAAGCTTTCTTT	CASSIGQIMNTEAFF